These T cell receptor beta chains were read from a single sample in a study of blood T cell repertoires in COVID-19. Assay used: immunoSEQ multiplex PCR; TCRdb lists only in-frame clones, some missing. The sample holds about 130,000 clones, 84% seen once. The sample was peripheral blood. The receptors come from a woman in her sixties with acute or convalescent COVID-19. Each CDR3 is given with its conserved first and last residue. The order of the fields is D gene, V gene, clone size, J gene, CDR3 DNA, CDR3 protein. A D gene is named only where the DNA matches it firmly. Clone size is not always given. Where it is, it says once, few, many or a class for expanded clones.

d_call: TRBD1; v_call: TRBV19; clone_size: few; j_call: TRBJ1-2; cdr3_nt: TGTGCCAGTAGTATTCGACGGACAGGGAAGAGTGGCTACACCTTC; cdr3_aa: CASSIRRTGKSGYTF
d_call: TRBD2; v_call: TRBV5-8; clone_size: NA; j_call: TRBJ2-5; cdr3_nt: TGTGCCAGCAGCTCGAACGGGAGGGACGAGACCCAGTACTTC; cdr3_aa: CASSSNGRDETQYF
d_call: TRBD1; v_call: TRBV5-1; clone_size: NA; j_call: TRBJ2-1; cdr3_nt: TGCGCCAGCAGCTTGCGGACAGGGGATGGGAATGAGCAGTTCTTC; cdr3_aa: CASSLRTGDGNEQFF
d_call: TRBD1; v_call: TRBV27; clone_size: once; j_call: TRBJ1-5; cdr3_nt: TGTGCCAGCAGGTCTCCAGGGGGCTGGAATCAGCCCCAGCATTTT; cdr3_aa: CASRSPGGWNQPQHF
d_call: TRBD2; v_call: TRBV2; clone_size: once; j_call: TRBJ2-2; cdr3_nt: TGTGCCAGCAGCCGACTAGCGGGGGGGGCGAACACCGGGGAGCTGTTTTTT; cdr3_aa: CASSRLAGGANTGELFF
d_call: TRBD1; v_call: TRBV19; clone_size: few; j_call: TRBJ1-1; cdr3_nt: TGTGCCAGTAGTCCCCCGGGACAGGGGGGCACTGAAGCTTTCTTT; cdr3_aa: CASSPPGQGGTEAFF
d_call: NA; v_call: TRBV13; clone_size: few; j_call: TRBJ2-2; cdr3_nt: TGTGCCAGCAGCTTTAAGAAGAGCGGGGAGCTGTTTTTT; cdr3_aa: CASSFKKSGELFF
d_call: TRBD1; v_call: TRBV2; clone_size: NA; j_call: TRBJ1-1; cdr3_nt: TGTGCCAGCCTGCCCCAGGGGGCTTTCACTGAAGCTTTCTTT; cdr3_aa: CASLPQGAFTEAFF
d_call: NA; v_call: TRBV27; clone_size: NA; j_call: TRBJ2-6; cdr3_nt: TGTGCCAGCACCGCAACGACAGGACGCTCTGGGGCCAACGTCCTGACTTTC; cdr3_aa: CASTATTGRSGANVLTF
d_call: TRBD1; v_call: TRBV30; clone_size: once; j_call: TRBJ1-2; cdr3_nt: TGTGCCTGCACCCGAAGGGGGCGCCGGAGTGGCTACACCTTC; cdr3_aa: CACTRRGRRSGYTF
d_call: TRBD1; v_call: TRBV27; clone_size: once; j_call: TRBJ1-2; cdr3_nt: TGTGCCAGCAGTCCACAGGGGTATGGCTACACCTTC; cdr3_aa: CASSPQGYGYTF
d_call: TRBD2; v_call: TRBV7-2; clone_size: NA; j_call: TRBJ2-5; cdr3_nt: TGTGCCAGCAGCTTCGGACTAGAGGAAGAGACCCAGTACTTC; cdr3_aa: CASSFGLEEETQYF
d_call: NA; v_call: TRBV4-1; clone_size: NA; j_call: TRBJ1-2; cdr3_nt: TGCGCCAGCAGCCAAGAATATCAGGGAAGAGGTGGCTACACCTTC; cdr3_aa: CASSQEYQGRGGYTF
d_call: NA; v_call: TRBV19; clone_size: NA; j_call: TRBJ1-5; cdr3_nt: TGTGCCAGTAGTATAACGGCGCAGGATCAGCCCCAGCATTTT; cdr3_aa: CASSITAQDQPQHF
d_call: NA; v_call: TRBV15; clone_size: NA; j_call: TRBJ1-2; cdr3_nt: TGTGCCACCAGCAGAGAACCGACAGAGGTCTATGGCTACACCTTC; cdr3_aa: CATSREPTEVYGYTF
d_call: TRBD1; v_call: TRBV2; clone_size: NA; j_call: TRBJ1-5; cdr3_nt: TGTGCCAGCAGGGGACAGTCCAATCAGCCCCAGCATTTT; cdr3_aa: CASRGQSNQPQHF
d_call: TRBD2; v_call: TRBV3-1/TRBV3-2; clone_size: NA; j_call: TRBJ2-1; cdr3_nt: TGTGCCAGCAGTCGGACTAGCGGGGGCCTTTACAATGAGCAGTTCTTC; cdr3_aa: CASSRTSGGLYNEQFF
d_call: TRBD2; v_call: TRBV5-8; clone_size: NA; j_call: TRBJ2-1; cdr3_nt: TGTGCCAGCAGCTTGGGGTCTAGCGGGCCCCTCAATGAGCAGTTCTTC; cdr3_aa: CASSLGSSGPLNEQFF
d_call: NA; v_call: TRBV4-1; clone_size: NA; j_call: TRBJ1-1; cdr3_nt: TGCGCCAGCAGCCAGGGGCCGGGAGTCGAAGCTTTCTTT; cdr3_aa: CASSQGPGVEAFF
d_call: TRBD1; v_call: TRBV9; clone_size: NA; j_call: TRBJ1-1; cdr3_nt: TGTGCCAGCAGCGTAGAACCCACAGGGGGCGAAGCTTTCTTT; cdr3_aa: CASSVEPTGGEAFF
d_call: NA; v_call: TRBV2; clone_size: NA; j_call: TRBJ1-1; cdr3_nt: TGTGCCAGCAGTCAGGGAATGAACACTGAAGCTTTCTTT; cdr3_aa: CASSQGMNTEAFF
d_call: TRBD2; v_call: TRBV5-8; clone_size: NA; j_call: TRBJ2-1; cdr3_nt: TGTGCCAGCAGCCATTGGGGAGGGTCGCAGCTTAAAGATGAGCAGTTCTTC; cdr3_aa: CASSHWGGSQLKDEQFF
d_call: TRBD1; v_call: TRBV20-1; clone_size: NA; j_call: TRBJ1-4; cdr3_nt: TGCAGTGCTAGTTATGCGACAGGGGAAAAACTGTTTTTT; cdr3_aa: CSASYATGEKLFF
d_call: NA; v_call: TRBV19; clone_size: NA; j_call: TRBJ1-5; cdr3_nt: TGTGCCAGTAGTATACCCAGGGGAGGGCTGCATTTT; cdr3_aa: CASSIPRGGLHF
d_call: TRBD1; v_call: TRBV6-1; clone_size: NA; j_call: TRBJ1-2; cdr3_nt: TGTGCCAGCAGTGAAGCCATGACAGGGGTTGTCGGGAACTATGGCTACACCTTC; cdr3_aa: CASSEAMTGVVGNYGYTF
d_call: NA; v_call: TRBV6-1; clone_size: few; j_call: TRBJ1-2; cdr3_nt: TGTGCCAGCAGTGAAAGGTCTGGGGGGGTCGGTGGCTACACCTTC; cdr3_aa: CASSERSGGVGGYTF
d_call: NA; v_call: TRBV5-6; clone_size: once; j_call: TRBJ2-7; cdr3_nt: TGTGCCAGCAGCCCAGGGCCGGGCCTCGGGGAGCAGTACTTC; cdr3_aa: CASSPGPGLGEQYF
d_call: TRBD1; v_call: TRBV3-1/TRBV3-2; clone_size: few; j_call: TRBJ1-2; cdr3_nt: TGTGCCAGCAGCCGGACAGGCTCTTATGGCTACACCTTC; cdr3_aa: CASSRTGSYGYTF
d_call: NA; v_call: TRBV7-3; clone_size: NA; j_call: TRBJ2-5; cdr3_nt: TGTGCCAGCAGCTCGACCACTCCGGGGACCCAGTACTTC; cdr3_aa: CASSSTTPGTQYF
d_call: TRBD1; v_call: TRBV19; clone_size: NA; j_call: TRBJ1-6; cdr3_nt: TGTGCCAGTAACGTGGGACAGGGCCATTCACCCCTCCACTTT; cdr3_aa: CASNVGQGHSPLHF
d_call: NA; v_call: TRBV7-3; clone_size: NA; j_call: TRBJ1-6; cdr3_nt: TGTGCCAGCAGCTCCCGTGGGGGCCCCAATTCACCCCTCCACTTT; cdr3_aa: CASSSRGGPNSPLHF
d_call: TRBD1; v_call: TRBV6-1; clone_size: NA; j_call: TRBJ1-4; cdr3_nt: TGTGCCAGCAGTGAAGAGTGGACAGGGAGGACGACTAATGAAAAACTGTTTTTT; cdr3_aa: CASSEEWTGRTTNEKLFF
d_call: NA; v_call: TRBV15; clone_size: once; j_call: TRBJ1-2; cdr3_nt: TGTGCCACCAGAGTGGACTTACCGAATAACTATGGCTACACCTTC; cdr3_aa: CATRVDLPNNYGYTF
d_call: TRBD1; v_call: TRBV20-1; clone_size: NA; j_call: TRBJ2-3; cdr3_nt: TGCAGTGCTAGTGAGACAGGGATTAGCACAGATACGCAGTATTTT; cdr3_aa: CSASETGISTDTQYF
d_call: TRBD1; v_call: TRBV7-6; clone_size: NA; j_call: TRBJ1-5; cdr3_nt: TGTGCCAGCAGCTTAATGGCAGGGGGCTTTACTCAGCCCCAGCATTTT; cdr3_aa: CASSLMAGGFTQPQHF
d_call: TRBD1; v_call: TRBV7-2; clone_size: once; j_call: TRBJ1-5; cdr3_nt: TGTGCCAGCAGCCAAGGGACAGAGCAGCCCCAGCATTTT; cdr3_aa: CASSQGTEQPQHF